The 21 T cell receptor beta chains listed next were all sequenced from one sample in a study of blood T cell repertoires in COVID-19. Repertoires were generated with immunoSEQ multiplex PCR, while TCRdb's copy carries only in-frame clones and drops some. This sample has approximately 320,000 clones; about nine tenths occur once, and the top ten carry around 2.5%. Sequencing was carried out using PBMCs or T cells enriched from blood (not recorded which). Source of these receptors: a man in his sixties who had recovered from COVID-19.

J is TRBJ1-6 and V is TRBV19; tentatively, D is TRBD1 (6 bases). Trimming shortened V by 3 bases and J by 9 bases, and 27 bases separated the two germline ends. This CDR3 has 19 residues. From germline, CDR1 is LNHDA and CDR2 SQIVND (reference sequence). CDR3 sequence: CASSISLGRGIFSGSPLHF. The CDR3 nucleotides are TGTGCCAGTAGTATTTCTCTTGGCAGGGGAATATTCAGCGGTTCACCCCTCCACTTT. The variable domain in full, with the rest retrieved from reference TRBV19 and TRBJ1-6, is DGGITQSPKYLFRKEGQNVTLSCEQNLNHDAMYWYRQDPGQGLRLIYYSQIVNDFQKGDIAEGYSVSREKKESFPLTVTSAQKNPTAFYLCASSISLGRGIFSGSPLHFGNGTRLTVT.

The chain recombines TRBV6-5 with TRBJ1-4; maybe TRBD1 (5 bases). CDR1 and CDR2 (germline): MNHEY, SVGAGI. This CDR3 spans 12 amino acids. Trimming took off 8 bases at V and 5 bases at J, with 9 bases between the two ends. The CDR3 spells CASGHANEKLFF. The CDR3 nucleotides read TGTGCCAGCGGACACGCGAATGAAAAACTGTTTTTT.

J is TRBJ2-1 and V is TRBV10-3; 15 nucleotides agree with TRBD2. Per the germline V gene, CDR1 is ENHRY and CDR2 is SYGVKD. The CDR3 covers 18 residues. J gave up 6 bases and V 3 bases, and 9 bases lay outside the gene matches. The CDR3 DNA follows: TGTGCCATCAGTGATTTGAAATCGGGACTAGCGGGAGGCAATGAGCAGTTCTTC. Translated, it gives CAISDLKSGLAGGNEQFF.

The V call is TRBV2, the J call TRBJ2-1; 8 nucleotides match TRBD1. Germline assignment: CDR1 SNHLY and CDR2 FYNNEI. The CDR3 covers 13 residues. J lost 6 bases, V lost 6 bases, and 4 bases had no gene match. The DNA of the CDR3 is TGTGCCAGCAGGGACAGGGAAGTCAATGAGCAGTTCTTC. Protein product: CASRDREVNEQFF. Full variable domain (rest looked up from reference TRBV2 and TRBJ2-1): EPEVTQTPSHQVTQMGQEVILRCVPISNHLYFYWYRQILGQKVEFLVSFYNNEISEKSEIFDDQFSVERPDGSNFTLKIRSTKLEDSAMYFCASRDREVNEQFFGPGTRLTVL.

The gene calls are TRBV4-1 and TRBJ1-1; TRBD1 matches at 9 bases. CDR1 and CDR2 from the germline V gene are MGHRA and YSYEKL. Germline trimming cut 0 bases from V and 5 bases from J; bases unmatched to any gene: 4. The CDR3 spans 15 residues. As DNA, the CDR3 is TGCGCCAGCAGCCAAGATGGGACAGGGTGGACTGAAGCTTTCTTT. Residues: CASSQDGTGWTEAFF.

The chain is built from TRBV3-1 (or the pseudogene TRBV3-2) and TRBJ1-1; maybe TRBD1 (5 bases). Trimming removed 2 bases from V and 0 bases from J, with 7 bases in between. The CDR3 totals 14 residues. The germline gives CDR1 LGHDT, CDR2 YNNKEL (reference sequence). The CDR3 DNA sequence: TGTGCCAGCAGCCAACACAGGATGAACACTGAAGCTTTCTTT. Translated, it gives CASSQHRMNTEAFF.

This chain joins TRBV5-1 and TRBJ2-3; 8 positions match TRBD2. Losses at the gene ends were 0 bases for V and 4 bases for J; bases not matched to a gene: 7. Germline V CDR1 and CDR2: SGHRS, YFSETQ. The CDR3 length is 16 residues. CDR3 nucleotides: TGCGCCAGCAGCTTGGATGCAGCGGGAGTGGCAGATACGCAGTATTTT. It is translated as CASSLDAAGVADTQYF.

The gene calls are TRBV6-5 and TRBJ2-7, with D perhaps TRBD2 (6 bases). Per the germline V gene, CDR1 is MNHEY and CDR2 is SVGAGI. The CDR3 extends over 15 amino acids. V was shortened by 5 bases and J by 6 bases, with 20 bases between the two germline ends. CDR3 nucleotides: TGTGCCAGCAGTACCCAGGGAGGCTATTCGCCCGAGCAGTACTTC. As protein: CASSTQGGYSPEQYF.

The gene calls are TRBV5-1 and TRBJ2-2, with D possibly matching TRBD2 (5 bases). CDR3 size: 16 residues. Per germline, CDR1 SGHRS and CDR2 YFSETQ. The V end was cut by 7 bases, the J end by 0 bases, with 16 bases between. CDR3 in amino acids: CASRRGGGANTGELFF. DNA of the CDR3: TGCGCCAGCCGCCGCGGAGGTGGCGCGAACACCGGGGAGCTGTTTTTT.

The chain carries TRBV5-8 and TRBJ2-1, with 9 bases fitting TRBD2. The V segment lost 2 bases and the J segment 13 bases; nucleotides outside the gene matches: 13. CDR3 length equals 15 residues. Germline V gene sequence: CDR1 SGHTS, CDR2 YDEGEE. The CDR3 loop reads CASSFGGGGRAIQFF. The DNA for the CDR3 is TGTGCCAGCAGCTTTGGAGGAGGCGGGAGGGCCATTCAGTTCTTC. The entire variable domain, with the rest obtained from reference TRBV5-8 and TRBJ2-1, is as follows: EAGVTQSPTHLIKTRGQQATLRCSPISGHTSVYWYQQALGLGLQFLLWYDEGEERNRGNFPPRFSGRQFPNYSSELNVNALELEDSALYLCASSFGGGGRAIQFFGPGTRLTVL.

The chain is built from TRBV6-5 and TRBJ2-5, with 10 bases fitting TRBD1. CDR3 size: 16 residues. Looked up from germline, CDR1 is MNHEY and CDR2 is SVGAGI. Trimming took 2 bases from V and 3 from J; bases not matched to a gene: 6. CDR3 protein: CASSYVRTGGKETQYF. CDR3 nucleotides: TGTGCCAGCAGTTACGTGAGGACAGGGGGGAAAGAGACCCAGTACTTC.

This chain connects TRBV4-2 to TRBJ1-2; no reliable D call. Germline loops: CDR1 LGHNA, CDR2 YNFKEQ. The ends were cut back, 1 base at V and 0 bases at J, with 18 bases in the middle. The CDR3 is 18 residues long. CDR3 residues: CASSQVGSRAAANYGYTF. CDR3 DNA: TGTGCCAGCAGCCAAGTGGGAAGTAGAGCGGCAGCTAACTATGGCTACACCTTC.

This sequence joins TRBV5-1 and TRBJ2-7; TRBD2 agrees at 7 bases. The CDR3 loop spans 15 amino acids. V shed 0 bases, J shed 5 bases, and the junction held 8 bases outside the gene matches. Per the germline V gene, CDR1 is SGHRS and CDR2 is YFSETQ. As DNA, the CDR3 is TGCGCCAGCAGCTTGGAGGGAGGGCCTTTCGACGAGCAGTACTTC. Translation gives CASSLEGGPFDEQYF.

The J gene is TRBJ1-1, the V gene TRBV10-3; 8 bases line up with TRBD1. CDR3 length: 12 amino acids. With 6 bases clipped from V and 8 bases from J, the junction kept 5 bases outside the gene matches. Germline CDR1 and CDR2: ENHRY and SYGVKD. Here the CDR3 reads CAISPDRGEAFF. DNA of the CDR3: TGTGCCATCAGCCCAGACAGGGGCGAAGCTTTCTTT.

V gene TRBV5-1 combines with J gene TRBJ1-4; no definite D call. The V end lost 0 bases, the J end lost 4 bases, and 10 bases lay between the germline ends. The CDR3 is made up of 15 amino acids. CDR1 and CDR2 from the germline V gene are SGHRS and YFSETQ. CDR3 amino acids: CASSLVGGHNEKLFF. The CDR3 DNA follows: TGCGCCAGCAGCTTGGTCGGAGGCCATAATGAAAAACTGTTTTTT.

This chain uses TRBV11-2 with TRBJ2-7, with TRBD2 matching 9 bases. CDR3 length: 17 residues. Germline loops: CDR1 SGHAT, CDR2 FQNNGV. V gave up 0 bases and J gave up 4 bases; unmatched junction bases: 10. The CDR3 bases are TGTGCCAGCAGCTTAGATTCTGGCCTAGCGGGACCATACGAGCAGTACTTC. Amino acids: CASSLDSGLAGPYEQYF. The whole variable domain, remainder taken from reference TRBV11-2 and TRBJ2-7, is EAGVAQSPRYKIIEKRQSVAFWCNPISGHATLYWYQQILGQGPKLLIQFQNNGVVDDSQLPKDRFSAERLKGVDSTLKIQPAKLEDSAVYLCASSLDSGLAGPYEQYFGPGTRLTVT.

The genes are TRBV28 and TRBJ2-3, with TRBD2 matching over 7 bases. Losses at the gene ends were 5 bases for V and 4 bases for J; bases not matched to a gene: 9. CDR3 length: 15 residues. The V gene's germline CDR1 is MDHEN and CDR2 SYDVKM. CDR3 DNA: TGTGCCAGCAGTACCCGGTGGGGGGGTTCAGATACGCAGTATTTT. It translates to CASSTRWGGSDTQYF.

This clone was seen a handful of times. J is TRBJ1-6 and V is TRBV28; D is perhaps TRBD1 (6 bases). In germline, CDR1 is MDHEN, CDR2 SYDVKM. V lost 6 bases, J lost 10 bases, and 22 bases lay in between. The CDR3 extends over 16 amino acids. The CDR3 region has the DNA TGTGCCAGCAGCTCTTCAGGGGCACTCCGTAGCTCACCCCTCCACTTT. This encodes CASSSSGALRSSPLHF.

The chain employs TRBV4-1 and TRBJ2-1; possible D gene TRBD1, 5 bases. V lost 1 base to trimming and J lost 12 bases, with 10 bases between them. Germline V CDR1 and CDR2: MGHRA, YSYEKL. This CDR3 region has 12 residues. CDR3 nucleotide sequence: TGCGCCAGCAGCCAAGGGGGCCGGGTGCAGTTCTTC. The encoded protein is CASSQGGRVQFF.

V usage is TRBV5-4 and J usage is TRBJ1-1; D unresolved. Trimming cost V 4 bases and J 6 bases, with 10 bases left between them. CDR1 is SGHNT and CDR2 is YYREEE in the germline V gene (reference sequence). CDR3 size: 12 residues. The CDR3 is CASSPGGSEAFF. The CDR3 DNA follows: TGTGCCAGCAGCCCCGGCGGATCTGAAGCTTTCTTT.

The CDR3 nucleotides read TGTGCCTGGAGTTTAGGGGGGGCGGAATCACCCCTCCACTTT. Translation gives CAWSLGGAESPLHF. The chain employs TRBV30 and TRBJ1-6; a weak D match, TRBD1 (6 bases). Trimming removed 2 bases from V and 10 bases from J, with 15 bases in between. Germline CDR1 is GTSNPN and CDR2 is SVGIG (reference sequence). This CDR3 comprises 14 residues.